These T cell receptor beta chains were read from a single sample in a study of vaccination and CD4 T cells after COVID-19. TCRdb re-called the PCR reads through MiXCR, storing one row per CDR3 protein. The sample shows about 30,000 distinct CDR3 sequences, approximately 48% of them seen only once. Sequencing was performed on CD4+ T cells from blood, taken about 7 months after SARS-CoV-2 vaccination. Receptors originate from a human donor who had recovered from COVID-19. The CDR3 runs from the conserved cysteine through the conserved F or W. Fields, in order: D gene, V gene, clone size, J gene, CDR3 protein, CDR3 DNA. A D gene is named only where the DNA matches it firmly. Rows give clone size only sometimes, using once, few, many, or a class for an expanded clone.

D gene: TRBD2; V gene: TRBV10-3; clone size: .; J gene: TRBJ2-1; CDR3 protein: CAISESTAGEFPYNEQFF; CDR3 DNA: TGTGCCATCAGTGAGTCGACAGCGGGAGAATTCCCCTACAATGAGCAGTTCTTC
D gene: .; V gene: TRBV5-1; clone size: .; J gene: TRBJ2-5; CDR3 protein: CASSLGSLANPGRETQYF; CDR3 DNA: TGCGCCAGCAGCTTGGGGTCCCTAGCAAACCCAGGGAGGGAGACCCAGTACTTC
D gene: .; V gene: TRBV11-2; clone size: .; J gene: TRBJ1-1; CDR3 protein: CASSPPLGTEAFF; CDR3 DNA: TGTGCCAGCAGCCCCCCTTTGGGAACTGAAGCTTTCTTT
D gene: TRBD1; V gene: TRBV28; clone size: .; J gene: TRBJ2-2; CDR3 protein: CASSPYRGNTGELFF; CDR3 DNA: TGTGCCAGCAGCCCATACAGGGGCAACACCGGGGAGCTGTTTTTT
D gene: TRBD2; V gene: TRBV20-1; clone size: few; J gene: TRBJ2-7; CDR3 protein: CSGAGTSRSYEQYF; CDR3 DNA: TGCAGTGGAGCCGGGACTAGCAGATCCTACGAGCAGTACTTC
D gene: .; V gene: TRBV20-1; clone size: .; J gene: TRBJ2-1; CDR3 protein: CSARDRNEQFF; CDR3 DNA: TGCAGTGCTAGAGACCGCAATGAGCAGTTCTTC
D gene: TRBD1; V gene: TRBV2; clone size: .; J gene: TRBJ2-3; CDR3 protein: CASSVGTGSSAAQYF; CDR3 DNA: TGTGCCAGCAGTGTTGGGACAGGTTCTTCTGCGGCGCAGTATTTT
D gene: TRBD1; V gene: TRBV27; clone size: medium-sized; J gene: TRBJ1-1; CDR3 protein: CASSPDRGTEAFF; CDR3 DNA: TGTGCCAGCAGTCCCGACAGGGGCACTGAAGCTTTCTTT
D gene: .; V gene: TRBV15; clone size: few; J gene: TRBJ1-1; CDR3 protein: CATSSGNNREAFF; CDR3 DNA: TGTGCCACCAGCAGTGGAAACAACCGGGAAGCTTTCTTT
D gene: TRBD1; V gene: TRBV20-1; clone size: once; J gene: TRBJ2-3; CDR3 protein: CSANRGQGRRTDTQYF; CDR3 DNA: TGCAGTGCGAATAGAGGACAGGGAAGGAGGACAGATACGCAGTATTTT
D gene: TRBD1; V gene: TRBV2; clone size: few; J gene: TRBJ1-6; CDR3 protein: CASNDRTGKNSPLHF; CDR3 DNA: TGTGCCAGCAATGACCGGACAGGGAAGAATTCACCCCTCCACTTT
D gene: TRBD1; V gene: TRBV7-9; clone size: .; J gene: TRBJ2-2; CDR3 protein: CASRRPGQGASRTGELFF; CDR3 DNA: TGTGCCAGCAGGCGCCCGGGACAGGGGGCCTCGAGGACCGGGGAGCTGTTTTTT
D gene: .; V gene: TRBV11-3; clone size: .; J gene: TRBJ2-3; CDR3 protein: CASSLDFQGREDTQYF; CDR3 DNA: TGTGCCAGCAGCTTAGATTTCCAGGGACGTGAAGATACGCAGTATTTT
D gene: TRBD1; V gene: TRBV28; clone size: few; J gene: TRBJ1-5; CDR3 protein: CASSWGQVGNQPQHF; CDR3 DNA: TGTGCCAGCAGTTGGGGACAGGTGGGCAATCAGCCCCAGCATTTT
D gene: .; V gene: TRBV6-1; clone size: few; J gene: TRBJ1-5; CDR3 protein: CASSEQDSNQPQHF; CDR3 DNA: TGTGCCAGCAGTGAACAGGATAGCAATCAGCCCCAGCATTTT
D gene: TRBD2; V gene: TRBV20-1; clone size: few; J gene: TRBJ2-7; CDR3 protein: CSARDAGTSTDEQYF; CDR3 DNA: TGCAGTGCTAGAGATGCCGGGACTAGCACGGACGAGCAGTACTTC
D gene: .; V gene: TRBV24-1; clone size: few; J gene: TRBJ2-7; CDR3 protein: CATQTQGGEQYF; CDR3 DNA: TGTGCCACCCAGACGCAGGGCGGAGAGCAGTACTTC
D gene: TRBD2; V gene: TRBV20-1; clone size: .; J gene: TRBJ2-2; CDR3 protein: CSARDVVSGSSAGELFF; CDR3 DNA: TGCAGTGCTAGAGATGTTGTTAGCGGGAGTTCGGCCGGGGAGCTGTTTTTT
D gene: .; V gene: TRBV7-2; clone size: few; J gene: TRBJ2-1; CDR3 protein: CASSLVRLSEQFF; CDR3 DNA: TGTGCCAGCAGCTTAGTACGTCTGTCCGAGCAGTTCTTC
D gene: .; V gene: TRBV5-6; clone size: .; J gene: TRBJ2-1; CDR3 protein: CATGRRDNNEQFF; CDR3 DNA: TGTGCCACCGGACGGCGGGACAACAATGAGCAGTTCTTC
D gene: .; V gene: TRBV28; clone size: medium-sized; J gene: TRBJ1-5; CDR3 protein: CASSLRPGQPQHF; CDR3 DNA: TGTGCCAGCAGTTTACGGCCCGGGCAGCCCCAGCATTTT
D gene: TRBD2; V gene: TRBV20-1; clone size: few; J gene: TRBJ2-2; CDR3 protein: CSARGSGSGTGELFF; CDR3 DNA: TGCAGTGCTAGGGGTAGCGGGAGCGGAACCGGGGAGCTGTTTTTT
D gene: TRBD1; V gene: TRBV7-9; clone size: once; J gene: TRBJ2-1; CDR3 protein: CAGSKNRGVGEQFF; CDR3 DNA: TGTGCCGGCAGCAAAAACAGGGGAGTCGGTGAGCAGTTCTTC
D gene: .; V gene: TRBV29-1; clone size: .; J gene: TRBJ2-3; CDR3 protein: CSGRAMADTQYF; CDR3 DNA: TGCAGCGGGAGGGCCATGGCAGATACGCAGTATTTT
D gene: TRBD2; V gene: TRBV28; clone size: .; J gene: TRBJ2-3; CDR3 protein: CASTPGDSGISDTQYF; CDR3 DNA: TGTGCCAGCACCCCCGGGGATAGCGGGATATCGGATACGCAGTATTTT
D gene: TRBD2; V gene: TRBV6-1; clone size: .; J gene: TRBJ2-7; CDR3 protein: CASNLRLAANYEQYF; CDR3 DNA: TGTGCCAGCAACCTTAGACTAGCGGCGAACTACGAGCAGTACTTC
D gene: .; V gene: TRBV7-2; clone size: .; J gene: TRBJ2-2; CDR3 protein: CASSLGQYTGELFF; CDR3 DNA: TGTGCCAGCAGCTTAGGACAGTACACCGGGGAGCTGTTTTTT
D gene: TRBD1; V gene: TRBV24-1; clone size: .; J gene: TRBJ2-1; CDR3 protein: CATSDLQGASSYNEQFF; CDR3 DNA: TGTGCCACCAGTGACCTTCAGGGGGCCAGCTCCTACAATGAGCAGTTCTTC
D gene: TRBD2; V gene: TRBV28; clone size: .; J gene: TRBJ2-5; CDR3 protein: CASSTAWASGETQYF; CDR3 DNA: TGTGCCAGCAGTACCGCCTGGGCTAGCGGAGAGACCCAGTACTTC
D gene: .; V gene: TRBV7-2; clone size: .; J gene: TRBJ2-1; CDR3 protein: CASSLVGRRDLLNEQFF; CDR3 DNA: TGTGCCAGCAGCTTAGTCGGTCGGCGGGACCTCCTCAATGAGCAGTTCTTC
D gene: .; V gene: TRBV6-6; clone size: .; J gene: TRBJ1-1; CDR3 protein: CASSYRKTVLGGAFF; CDR3 DNA: TGTGCCAGCAGTTACCGGAAGACAGTCCTCGGTGGGGCTTTCTTT
D gene: TRBD2; V gene: TRBV11-2; clone size: .; J gene: TRBJ2-3; CDR3 protein: CASSALASTDTQYF; CDR3 DNA: TGTGCCAGCAGCGCACTAGCGAGCACAGATACGCAGTATTTT
D gene: .; V gene: TRBV7-3; clone size: few; J gene: TRBJ2-3; CDR3 protein: CASSLRGSSTDTQYF; CDR3 DNA: TGTGCCAGCAGCTTAAGGGGGTCTAGCACAGATACGCAGTATTTT
D gene: TRBD2; V gene: TRBV10-1; clone size: .; J gene: TRBJ2-3; CDR3 protein: CASSPGTRDTQYF; CDR3 DNA: TGCGCCAGCAGTCCCGGGACTAGAGATACGCAGTATTTT
D gene: .; V gene: TRBV6-1; clone size: once; J gene: TRBJ2-1; CDR3 protein: CASTTSYNEQFF; CDR3 DNA: TGTGCCAGCACAACTTCCTACAATGAGCAGTTCTTC
D gene: .; V gene: TRBV7-3; clone size: few; J gene: TRBJ2-5; CDR3 protein: CASSPSGQETQYF; CDR3 DNA: TGTGCCAGCAGCCCAAGCGGCCAAGAGACCCAGTACTTC
D gene: .; V gene: TRBV6-2/TRBV6-3; clone size: .; J gene: TRBJ1-2; CDR3 protein: CASNDQGPYYGYTF; CDR3 DNA: TGTGCCAGCAACGACCAGGGGCCGTACTATGGCTACACCTTC
D gene: .; V gene: TRBV28; clone size: .; J gene: TRBJ1-6; CDR3 protein: CAPIVAPSPLHF; CDR3 DNA: TGTGCCCCCATCGTGGCCCCATCACCCCTCCACTTT
D gene: .; V gene: TRBV18; clone size: .; J gene: TRBJ2-7; CDR3 protein: CASSSTASTYEQYF; CDR3 DNA: TGTGCCAGCTCCTCGACAGCGTCTACCTACGAGCAGTACTTC
D gene: .; V gene: TRBV20-1; clone size: few; J gene: TRBJ2-5; CDR3 protein: CSARDPAVLGTQYF; CDR3 DNA: TGCAGTGCTAGAGATCCGGCCGTCCTAGGGACCCAGTACTTC
D gene: .; V gene: TRBV21-1; clone size: few; J gene: TRBJ2-7; CDR3 protein: CASSNPLAGYSSYEQYF; CDR3 DNA: TGTGCCAGCAGCAATCCGCTAGCGGGTTATAGCTCCTACGAGCAGTACTTC
D gene: TRBD2; V gene: TRBV15; clone size: medium-sized; J gene: TRBJ2-1; CDR3 protein: CATSPQREYNEQFF; CDR3 DNA: TGTGCCACCAGCCCCCAGCGGGAGTACAATGAGCAGTTCTTC
D gene: TRBD1; V gene: TRBV12-3/TRBV12-4; clone size: .; J gene: TRBJ1-5; CDR3 protein: CATSPTGGDQPQHF; CDR3 DNA: TGTGCCACATCACCAACAGGGGGCGATCAGCCCCAGCATTTT
D gene: .; V gene: TRBV6-5; clone size: .; J gene: TRBJ2-7; CDR3 protein: CASSYSTASYEQYF; CDR3 DNA: TGTGCCAGCAGTTACTCGACAGCGTCCTACGAGCAGTACTTC
D gene: .; V gene: TRBV20-1; clone size: .; J gene: TRBJ2-1; CDR3 protein: CSARREPSSYNEQFF; CDR3 DNA: TGCAGTGCTAGAAGGGAGCCCAGCTCCTACAATGAGCAGTTCTTC
D gene: .; V gene: TRBV20-1; clone size: .; J gene: TRBJ2-1; CDR3 protein: CSARDLGEPSSYNEQFF; CDR3 DNA: TGCAGTGCTAGAGATTTGGGAGAACCGAGCTCCTACAATGAGCAGTTCTTC
D gene: TRBD1; V gene: TRBV19; clone size: .; J gene: TRBJ1-5; CDR3 protein: CASSHGRGQGNVGNQPQHF; CDR3 DNA: TGTGCCAGTAGTCATGGGAGGGGACAGGGGAACGTTGGCAATCAGCCCCAGCATTTT
D gene: .; V gene: TRBV7-9; clone size: .; J gene: TRBJ1-6; CDR3 protein: CASSLEGVGSPLHF; CDR3 DNA: TGTGCCAGCAGCTTAGAAGGGGTGGGTTCACCCCTCCACTTT
D gene: TRBD1; V gene: TRBV28; clone size: .; J gene: TRBJ2-5; CDR3 protein: CASRKPQGMQETQYF; CDR3 DNA: TGTGCCAGCAGGAAACCACAGGGGATGCAAGAGACCCAGTACTTC
D gene: TRBD2; V gene: TRBV20-1; clone size: few; J gene: TRBJ2-3; CDR3 protein: CSAKGNLAGTDTQYF; CDR3 DNA: TGCAGTGCTAAAGGGAATCTAGCGGGTACAGATACGCAGTATTTT